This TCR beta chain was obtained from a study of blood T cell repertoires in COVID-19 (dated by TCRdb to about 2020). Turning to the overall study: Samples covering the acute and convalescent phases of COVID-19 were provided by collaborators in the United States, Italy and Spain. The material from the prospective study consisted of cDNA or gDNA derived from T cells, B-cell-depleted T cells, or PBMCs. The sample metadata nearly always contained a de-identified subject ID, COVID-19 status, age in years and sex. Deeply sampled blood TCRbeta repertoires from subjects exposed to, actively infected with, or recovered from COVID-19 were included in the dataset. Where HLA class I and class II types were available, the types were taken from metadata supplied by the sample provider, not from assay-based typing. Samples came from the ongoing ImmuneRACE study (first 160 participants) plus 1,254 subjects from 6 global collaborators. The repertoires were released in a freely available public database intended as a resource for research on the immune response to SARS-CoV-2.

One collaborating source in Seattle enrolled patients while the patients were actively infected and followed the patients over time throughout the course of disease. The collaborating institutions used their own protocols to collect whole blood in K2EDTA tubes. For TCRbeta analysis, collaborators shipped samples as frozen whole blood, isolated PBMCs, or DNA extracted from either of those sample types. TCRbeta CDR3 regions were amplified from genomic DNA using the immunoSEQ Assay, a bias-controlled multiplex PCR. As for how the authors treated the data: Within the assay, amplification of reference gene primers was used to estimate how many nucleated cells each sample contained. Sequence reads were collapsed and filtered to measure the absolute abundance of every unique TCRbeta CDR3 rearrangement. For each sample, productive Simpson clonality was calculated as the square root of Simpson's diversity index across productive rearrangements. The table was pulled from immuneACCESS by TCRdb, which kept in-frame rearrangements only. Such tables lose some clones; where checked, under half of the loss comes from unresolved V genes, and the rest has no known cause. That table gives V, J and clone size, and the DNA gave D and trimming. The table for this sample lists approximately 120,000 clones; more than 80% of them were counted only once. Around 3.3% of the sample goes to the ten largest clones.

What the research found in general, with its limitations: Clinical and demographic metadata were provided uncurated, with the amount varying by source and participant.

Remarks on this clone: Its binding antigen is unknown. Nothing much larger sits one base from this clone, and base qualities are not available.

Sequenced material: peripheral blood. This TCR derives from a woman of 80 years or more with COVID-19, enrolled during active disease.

The DNA sequence reads TGTGCCCTCGGGGGGACAGGGAGCGAAAAACTGTTTTTT. This yields the protein CALGGTGSEKLFF. The chain links TRBV5-4 with TRBJ1-4; the central 9 bases match TRBD1. V lost 10 bases and J lost 8 bases, and the count of bases not matched to a germline gene is 9. The CDR3 spans 13 residues, from the cysteine through the phenylalanine. CDR3 DNA only is kept here, 39 bases in frame from base 1. CDR1 and CDR2 were assigned from the germline V gene (reference sequence) as SGHNT and YYREEE.